A selection of T cell receptor beta chains follows, all from one sample in a study of blood T cell repertoires in COVID-19. TCRdb's copy holds only in-frame clones and misses some; the assay was immunoSEQ multiplex PCR. Of 45,000 to 55,000 clones listed, around nine tenths are singletons. Sequenced input: peripheral blood. These receptors all come from a man older than 75 with acute or convalescent COVID-19. Each CDR3 is given with its conserved first and last residue. Each record gives: CDR3 DNA, CDR3 protein, clone size, D gene, CDR3 length, V gene, J gene. A D gene is named only where the DNA matches it firmly. Where a row states a size, it is once, few, many or the class of an expanded clone; other rows omit it.

CDR3 DNA: TGTGCCAGCCGAAAAAGGACAGGAGATGGCTACACCTTC; CDR3 protein: CASRKRTGDGYTF; clone size: -; D gene: TRBD1; CDR3 length: 13; V gene: TRBV28; J gene: TRBJ1-2
CDR3 DNA: TGCGCCAGCAGTGAGGCGGGGGGGGCGGATGAGCAGTTCTTC; CDR3 protein: CASSEAGGADEQFF; clone size: -; D gene: TRBD2; CDR3 length: 14; V gene: TRBV10-1; J gene: TRBJ2-1
CDR3 DNA: TGTGCCAGCAGCAGGGATTTCACAGATACGCAGTATTTT; CDR3 protein: CASSRDFTDTQYF; clone size: -; D gene: -; CDR3 length: 13; V gene: TRBV6-4; J gene: TRBJ2-3
CDR3 DNA: TGTGCCAGCAGTGAATCCGGGGATCTCTATGGCTACACCTTC; CDR3 protein: CASSESGDLYGYTF; clone size: -; D gene: -; CDR3 length: 14; V gene: TRBV25-1; J gene: TRBJ1-2
CDR3 DNA: TGCGCCAGCAGCTCCGGACAGTGGAGCACTGAAGCTTTCTTT; CDR3 protein: CASSSGQWSTEAFF; clone size: -; D gene: -; CDR3 length: 14; V gene: TRBV5-1; J gene: TRBJ1-1
CDR3 DNA: TGCAGCGTAACGGGGGGCCCTTCAGATACGCAGTATTTT; CDR3 protein: CSVTGGPSDTQYF; clone size: -; D gene: -; CDR3 length: 13; V gene: TRBV29-1; J gene: TRBJ2-3
CDR3 DNA: TGTGCCAGCAGCACCTTTCCAGGGCTAGGGACTGAAGCTTTCTTT; CDR3 protein: CASSTFPGLGTEAFF; clone size: -; D gene: -; CDR3 length: 15; V gene: TRBV7-8; J gene: TRBJ1-1
CDR3 DNA: TGTGCCAGCAGCTTGACTAGCGGGGGTACGAACACCGGGGAGCTGTTTTTT; CDR3 protein: CASSLTSGGTNTGELFF; clone size: -; D gene: TRBD2; CDR3 length: 17; V gene: TRBV5-5; J gene: TRBJ2-2
CDR3 DNA: TGTGCCAGCTCACCACCGAGGGGGCAGGAGACCCAGTACTTC; CDR3 protein: CASSPPRGQETQYF; clone size: -; D gene: TRBD1; CDR3 length: 14; V gene: TRBV18; J gene: TRBJ2-5
CDR3 DNA: TGTGCCTGGAGTGCCCAGGGGTACGAGCAGTACTTC; CDR3 protein: CAWSAQGYEQYF; clone size: -; D gene: -; CDR3 length: 12; V gene: TRBV30; J gene: TRBJ2-7
CDR3 DNA: TGTGCCAGTAGTTTTACATTCAGGGGGGACACTGAAGCTTTCTTT; CDR3 protein: CASSFTFRGDTEAFF; clone size: -; D gene: TRBD1; CDR3 length: 15; V gene: TRBV19; J gene: TRBJ1-1
CDR3 DNA: TGCGCCAGCAGCACTCAACAGGGTGGAGTGGCTGGAAACACCATATATTTT; CDR3 protein: CASSTQQGGVAGNTIYF; clone size: -; D gene: -; CDR3 length: 17; V gene: TRBV5-1; J gene: TRBJ1-3
CDR3 DNA: TGTGCCTGGAGTCGTGGACAGGATAATTCACCCCTCCACTTT; CDR3 protein: CAWSRGQDNSPLHF; clone size: once; D gene: TRBD1; CDR3 length: 14; V gene: TRBV30; J gene: TRBJ1-6
CDR3 DNA: TGTGCCAGTAGTTTCAGGACAGATAGTAATGAAAAACTGTTTTTT; CDR3 protein: CASSFRTDSNEKLFF; clone size: -; D gene: -; CDR3 length: 15; V gene: TRBV19; J gene: TRBJ1-4
CDR3 DNA: TGTGCCACCAGCTGGGCCTCGTTCAATCAGCCCCAGCATTTT; CDR3 protein: CATSWASFNQPQHF; clone size: once; D gene: -; CDR3 length: 14; V gene: TRBV15; J gene: TRBJ1-5